The clone carrying this T cell receptor beta chain appeared many times. Its specificity is not known. The data are from a study of T cells in Graves' hyperthyroidism and ophthalmopathy. Notes on the study in general: The model foresaw ophthalmopathy a median roughly 6.6 months prior to onset.

This CDR3 is 14 amino acids long. Trimming took 3 bases from V and 3 from J; bases not matched to a gene: 4. Germline V gene sequence: CDR1 DFQATT, CDR2 SNEGSKA (reference sequence). RNA transcripts yielded amplified TCR beta CDR3 regions. The HTBI primer set served for first-round RT-PCR of the TCR CDR3. Each CDR3 protein gets one entry after TCRdb re-called the multiplex PCR reads with MiXCR. This table holds about 410,000 distinct CDR3 sequences, roughly 14% found once. Under 3 months was the duration of disease in ophthalmopathy patients, who also had a Clinical Activity Score of at least 3 and a NOSPECS grade of at least 4. PBMCs were sourced from around 10 ml fresh peripheral blood.

This sequence was found in a young man with Graves' ophthalmopathy. Sequencing was carried out using blood. The chain has TRBV20-1 and TRBJ2-7, with 11 bases aligning to TRBD1. The CDR3 protein is CSARRGQGGYEQYF. In DNA, the CDR3 is TGCAGTGCTAGGAGGGGACAGGGGGGCTACGAGCAGTACTTC.